Shown below are 7 T cell receptor beta chains from a single sample sequenced in a study of CD8+CD57+ T cells in acquired aplastic anemia. The TCR beta profiling, which covered VDJ combination and CDR3 sequence, was carried out using genomic DNA as the template. TCRdb redid the calling of the reads with MiXCR, one entry per CDR3 protein. The table records tens of thousands of distinct CDR3 sequences, over 35% of them present only once. Material for sequencing was sorted CD4+, CD8+, or CD8+CD57+ T cells (not recorded which) from PBMCs. The receptors originated from a human donor in good health, serving as a control.

This clonotype was seen only once. A read error may produce the germline difference seen at one junction end. The chain has TRBV30 and TRBJ2-7; D uncertain. Germline assignment: CDR1 GTSNPN and CDR2 SVGIG (reference sequence). This CDR3 has 11 residues. DNA for the CDR3: TGTGCCCGGAGTCCGGGTTACGAGCAGTACTTC. Protein: CARSPGYEQYF.

Details on this clonotype: This clone may be a read error of a much larger clone one base away. The missing conserved phenylalanine or tryptophan at the end of this CDR3 makes a read error likely. The rearrangement uses TRBV11-1 and TRBJ2-5; no firm D call. This CDR3 region has 17 residues. Germline assignment: CDR1 SGHAT and CDR2 FQDESV (reference sequence). V was clipped by 5 bases and J by 1 base, with 20 bases between them. CDR3 nucleotides: TGTGCCAGCAGCCCCCCATCTGTTGGGGTCTTCCAAGAGACCCAGTACCTC. Encoded protein: CASSPPSVGVFQETQYL.

This clonotype was recorded at least ten times. The V call is TRBV10-2, the J call TRBJ2-3; no clear D gene. Germline V gene data show CDR1 as WSHSY and CDR2 as SAAADI. The CDR3 has 13 residues. Trimming pared 2 bases from V and 0 bases from J, leaving 3 bases between. CDR3 coding DNA: TGCGCCAGCAGTGAGGTCAGCACAGATACGCAGTATTTT. It yields the protein CASSEVSTDTQYF.

This clonotype was detected many times. This chain connects TRBV7-8 to TRBJ1-4; D call uncertain. V was shortened by 5 bases and J by 0 bases, with 7 bases between the two germline ends. CDR3 length equals 14 residues. Per the germline V gene, CDR1 is SGHVS and CDR2 is FQNEAQ. CDR3 amino acids: CASSLTATNEKLFF. The CDR3 DNA is TGTGCCAGCAGCCTAACTGCAACTAATGAAAAACTGTTTTTT.

This clonotype was picked up many times. The CDR3 here is CSARSAVNEKLFF. CDR3 DNA sequence: TGCAGTGCTAGATCAGCGGTGAATGAAAAACTGTTTTTT. The genes are TRBV20-1 and TRBJ1-4; D is uncertain. V was trimmed by 2 bases and J by 5 bases, leaving 9 bases between them. The CDR3 spans 13 residues. CDR1 DFQATT and CDR2 SNEGSKA come from the germline V gene (reference sequence).

Notes on this clonotype: It may be a read error: a sequence one base away is much more abundant. This chain connects TRBV15 to TRBJ2-1; 9 bases align to TRBD2. This CDR3 is built from 14 residues. Germline V gene data show CDR1 as LNHNV and CDR2 as YYDKDF (reference sequence). CDR3 loop: CVTSSGTSMNEQFF. As DNA, the CDR3 is TGTGTCACCAGCAGTGGGACTAGCATGAATGAGCAGTTCTTC.

V is TRBV12-5 and J is TRBJ1-5; no firm D call. Germline V gene sequence: CDR1 LGHNT, CDR2 FRNRAP. The CDR3 spans 14 residues. V was pared by 1 base and J by 0 bases, with 4 bases between. The CDR3 here is CASGLGGSNQPQHF. CDR3 DNA sequence: TGTGCTAGTGGTTTGGGAGGTAGCAATCAGCCCCAGCATTTT. Full variable domain (remainder filled in from reference TRBV12-5 and TRBJ1-5): DARVTQTPRHKVTEMGQEVTMRCQPILGHNTVFWYRQTMMQGLELLAYFRNRAPLDDSGMPKDRFSAEMPDATLATLKIQPSEPRDSAVYFCASGLGGSNQPQHFGDGTRLSIL.